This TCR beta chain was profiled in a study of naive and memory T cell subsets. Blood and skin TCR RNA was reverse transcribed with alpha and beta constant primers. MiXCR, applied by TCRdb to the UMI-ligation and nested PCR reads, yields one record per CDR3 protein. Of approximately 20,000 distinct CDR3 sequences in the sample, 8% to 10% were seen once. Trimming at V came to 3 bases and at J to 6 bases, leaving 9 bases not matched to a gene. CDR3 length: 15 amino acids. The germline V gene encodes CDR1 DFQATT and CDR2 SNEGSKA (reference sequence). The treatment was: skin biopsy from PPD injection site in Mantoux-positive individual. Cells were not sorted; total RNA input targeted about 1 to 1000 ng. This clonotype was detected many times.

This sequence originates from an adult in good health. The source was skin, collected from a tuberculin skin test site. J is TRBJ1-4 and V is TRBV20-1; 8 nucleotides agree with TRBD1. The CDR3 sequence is CSASADRGVDEKLFF. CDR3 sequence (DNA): TGCAGTGCTAGCGCAGACAGGGGTGTCGATGAAAAACTGTTTTTT.